This TCR beta chain was documented in a study of T cell responses to AZD1222 COVID-19 vaccine. Overall study findings and caveats: Nearly half of spike-specific TCRs reportedly target variant regions that are unmutated in the B.1.351 and B.1.1.7 variants. Once two AZD1222 doses were given, Spike-specific TCR breadth and depth went up.

The method was immunoSEQ multiplex PCR; TCRdb's version includes in-frame clones alone and lacks a portion of them. The sample includes 130,000 to 150,000 clones, 80% to 95% of them seen just once. The germline CDR1 and CDR2 sequences are MNHNY and SVGAGI (reference sequence). Trimming at V came to 6 bases and at J to 3 bases, leaving 10 bases not matched to a gene. There are 16 residues in the CDR3. With respect to this clone: Its antigen is not identified.

The receptor was derived from an adult in good health. The J gene is TRBJ2-2, the V gene TRBV6-6; TRBD2 aligns across 7 bases. This sample comprised peripheral blood, obtained on day 0 of AZD1222 vaccination. Here the CDR3 reads CASSPIDGRDTGELFF. The CDR3 DNA is TGTGCCAGCAGCCCCATCGATGGGAGGGACACCGGGGAGCTGTTTTTT.